This T cell receptor (beta chain) derives from a study of tumor and adjacent non-tumor tissue in lung cancer. Study summary: The cohort had about twelve adenocarcinoma, 2 squamous cell and 1 small cell patients. The patients, 10 to 11 men and 5 women, were about 31 to 85 with stage I to III disease. General study findings and limits: Normal lung showed higher cumulative top 100 clone frequency than tumor. Significantly higher TCR diversity was found in tumor than normal lung.

TCRbeta libraries were built with three rounds of nested PCR, modified from ARM-PCR. TCRdb processed the multiplex PCR reads anew with MiXCR; each CDR3 protein has one entry. The repertoire includes some 70,000 distinct CDR3 sequences, around 70% of them detected once, and 25% to 35% sits in the top ten. This clonotype was recorded many times. Its specificity is unknown. J gave up 2 bases and V 6 bases, and 4 bases lay outside the gene matches. There are 13 residues in the CDR3. Germline V gene lookup returns CDR1 SGHVS and CDR2 FQNEAQ. This sample's RNA came from whole unsorted tissue. This non-tumor lung sample came from over 3 cm beyond the tumor edge.

This chain joins TRBV7-8 and TRBJ2-7, with 7 nucleotides matching TRBD1. Sequencing used distant non-tumor lung tissue. The sequence was obtained from a woman aged 50 to 65 with non-small cell lung cancer. Here the CDR3 DNA reads TGTGCCAGCAGTTTCCAGGGGGCCTACGAGCAGTACTTC. Protein product: CASSFQGAYEQYF.